This T cell receptor beta chain was sequenced for a study of cytomegalovirus exposure and HLA in healthy donors. Use of 60 Vbeta and 13 Jbeta primers characterized the PCR. The assay was immunoSEQ multiplex PCR, and TCRdb's table has in-frame clones only and misses some. The table includes over 150,000 clones, 60% to 80% detected once. Despite likely unrecorded immune exposures, the donors were nominally healthy at the time of sampling. The length of the CDR3 is 19 residues. Germline CDR1 is SSHAT and CDR2 is FNYEAQ (reference sequence). Overall study results and limits: It was reported in a later analysis that an Asian-associated ancestry cluster showed fewer N-insertions than the approximately 670-donor mean.

About this clone: The antigen is not known. The junction departs from the called germline gene at one end, perhaps through a read error.

The sequenced sample consisted of PBMCs. This chain uses TRBV7-7 with TRBJ1-5, with 7 bases fitting TRBD1. This TCR was sampled from a man aged 45 to 65 in good health and CMV-seropositive. The CDR3 DNA sequence: TGTGCTAGCAGCTCCCAATTGGTACAGGGGCTTGATAGCAATCAGCCCCAGCATTTT. Amino acid sequence: CASSSQLVQGLDSNQPQHF.